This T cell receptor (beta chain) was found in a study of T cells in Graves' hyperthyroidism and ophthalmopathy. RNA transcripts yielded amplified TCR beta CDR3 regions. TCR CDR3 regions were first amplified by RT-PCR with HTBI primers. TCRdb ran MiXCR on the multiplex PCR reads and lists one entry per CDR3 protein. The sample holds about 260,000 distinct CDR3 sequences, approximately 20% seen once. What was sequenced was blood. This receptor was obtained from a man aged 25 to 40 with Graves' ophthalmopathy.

The DNA of the CDR3 is TGTGCCAGCAGCCTAAAGAACAGGGATGGCTACACCTTC. Translated, it gives CASSLKNRDGYTF. The J gene is TRBJ1-2, the V gene TRBV5-6; weak D call: TRBD1 (6 bases). Trimming shortened V by 4 bases and J by 6 bases, and 13 bases separated the two germline ends. This CDR3 region has 13 residues. Looked up from germline, CDR1 is SGHDT and CDR2 is YYEEEE.